A single sample gave rise to the 32 T cell receptor beta chains below, sequenced in a study of cytomegalovirus exposure and HLA in healthy donors. It was with 60 Vbeta and 13 Jbeta primers that the PCR ran. Clones were sequenced by immunoSEQ multiplex PCR, and TCRdb holds only the in-frame ones, with some missing. Here the sample spans 110,000 or so clones, 77% being singletons. Sample: PBMCs. The origin of the receptors is a man aged 35 to 55 in good health and CMV-seropositive.

The V call is TRBV28, the J call TRBJ2-3, with TRBD1 matching over 7 bases. Germline lookup yields CDR1 MDHEN and CDR2 SYDVKM. The trim removed 6 bases at V and 5 bases at J, leaving 8 bases unmatched. CDR3 size: 14 residues. Here the CDR3 reads CASSNTGAEDTQYF. As DNA, the CDR3 is TGTGCCAGCAGCAATACAGGGGCGGAAGATACGCAGTATTTT. The variable domain in full, completed from reference TRBV28 and TRBJ2-3, reads DVKVTQSSRYLVKRTGEKVFLECVQDMDHENMFWYRQDPGLGLRLIYFSYDVKMKEKGDIPEGYSVSREKKERFSLILESASTNQTSMYLCASSNTGAEDTQYFGPGTRLTVL.

This clone was seen a handful of times. The rearrangement links TRBV2 to TRBJ1-5; 9 nucleotides agree with TRBD1. Losses at the gene ends were 3 bases for V and 1 base for J; bases not matched to a gene: 7. This CDR3 has 17 residues. CDR1 SNHLY and CDR2 FYNNEI come from the germline V gene. This chain's CDR3 is CASSEGQGRRSNQPQHF. The CDR3, as DNA: TGTGCCAGCAGTGAGGGACAGGGCCGACGAAGCAATCAGCCCCAGCATTTT.

The chain is built from TRBV30 and TRBJ2-7; possible D gene TRBD1, 7 bases. Trimming took 0 bases from V and 2 from J, leaving 11 bases between them. This CDR3 has 14 amino acids. CDR1 is GTSNPN and CDR2 is SVGIG in the germline V gene (reference sequence). The CDR3 here is CAWSVSRGAYEQYF. CDR3 nucleotides: TGTGCCTGGAGTGTAAGCAGGGGGGCCTACGAGCAGTACTTC. The variable domain in full, completed from reference TRBV30 and TRBJ2-7, reads SQTIHQWPATLVQPVGSPLSLECTVEGTSNPNLYWYRQAAGRGLQLLFYSVGIGQISSEVPQNLSASRPQDRQFILSSKKLLLSDSGFYLCAWSVSRGAYEQYFGPGTRLTVT.

V and J are TRBV7-2 and TRBJ2-7; tentatively, D is TRBD2 (6 bases). The CDR3 is 14 residues long. In germline, CDR1 is SGHTA, CDR2 FQGNSA. V was trimmed by 5 bases and J by 0 bases, leaving 11 bases between them. The CDR3 DNA reads TGTGCCAGCAGCGCGGGACCGGACTCCTACGAGCAGTACTTC. Protein sequence: CASSAGPDSYEQYF.

V usage is TRBV28 and J usage is TRBJ2-3; 9 nucleotides align to TRBD1. V trimming: 5 bases; J trimming: 7 bases; junction bases outside the gene matches: 10. This CDR3 contains 15 residues. Germline V gives CDR1 MDHEN, CDR2 SYDVKM. CDR3 nucleotides: TGTGCCAGCAGTCCTCCGGGACAGGGACCTAATACGCAGTATTTT. Translating it yields CASSPPGQGPNTQYF.

Regarding this clone: Compared with germline, one end of the junction differs, possibly owing to a read error. The chain joins TRBV7-7 to TRBJ2-2; 7 bases are a match to TRBD1. This CDR3 has 15 amino acids. Germline CDR1 is SSHAT and CDR2 is FNYEAQ (reference sequence). The DNA of the CDR3 is TGTGCTAGCAGCCTAGACAGGGCGAACACCGGGGAGCTGTTTTTT. Its protein product is CASSLDRANTGELFF. Based on the CDR3 plus reference TRBV7-7 and TRBJ2-2, the full variable domain is GAGVSQSPRYKVTKRGQDVTLRCDPISSHATLYWYQQALGQGPEFLTYFNYEAQPDKSGLPSDRFSAERPEGSISTLTIQRTEQRDSAMYRCASSLDRANTGELFFGEGSRLTVL.

This clone has only a few counts. The chain is built from TRBV27 and TRBJ2-7, with a possible D match to TRBD2 (5 bases). The CDR3 covers 14 residues. Germline CDR1 is MNHEY and CDR2 is SMNVEV (reference sequence). V was shortened by 6 bases and J by 0 bases, with 12 bases between the two germline ends. CDR3 loop: CASSPRGDSYEQYF. The DNA of the CDR3 is TGTGCCAGCAGCCCCCGGGGTGACTCCTACGAGCAGTACTTC.

The CDR3 is CASRLTGNEQYF. In DNA form, the CDR3 reads TGTGCCAGCAGGTTGACAGGGAACGAGCAGTACTTC. J is TRBJ2-7 and V is TRBV28; 7 nucleotides align to TRBD1. Germline assignment: CDR1 MDHEN and CDR2 SYDVKM. Trimming cost V 6 bases and J 5 bases; bases outside gene matches: 4. The CDR3 has 12 residues. The complete variable domain, with remaining parts taken from reference TRBV28 and TRBJ2-7, reads DVKVTQSSRYLVKRTGEKVFLECVQDMDHENMFWYRQDPGLGLRLIYFSYDVKMKEKGDIPEGYSVSREKKERFSLILESASTNQTSMYLCASRLTGNEQYFGPGTRLTVT.

This clone has just one count. Other DNA variants within this sample encode the same CDR3. The chain employs TRBV6-5 and TRBJ1-6; 9 bases match TRBD1. Germline V lookup: CDR1 MNHEY, CDR2 SVGAGI. The CDR3 sequence is 16 residues long. Germline trimming cut 0 bases from V and 6 bases from J; bases unmatched to any gene: 3. CDR3 bases: TGTGCCAGCAGTTACTCGAGGGACAGGGCTAATTCACCCCTCCACTTT. This translates into CASSYSRDRANSPLHF.

The chain joins TRBV11-2 to TRBJ2-5, with no clear D. The CDR3 sequence is 13 residues long. CDR1 is SGHAT, CDR2 FQNNGV, per germline. Between the trimmed V and J ends, which lost 7 bases and 5 bases, there was a span of 14 bases. The CDR3: CASTAPDSETQYF. The CDR3 nucleotides read TGTGCCAGCACAGCGCCGGATAGCGAGACCCAGTACTTC.

A single count supports this clone. The V call is TRBV5-1, the J call TRBJ1-5; maybe TRBD1 (5 bases). V lost 2 bases and J 4 bases, leaving 13 bases between the germline ends. CDR3 length: 15 residues. The V gene's germline CDR1 is SGHRS and CDR2 YFSETQ. The CDR3 protein is CASSLVGGTNQPQHF. In DNA form, the CDR3 reads TGCGCCAGCAGCTTAGTTGGGGGGACTAATCAGCCCCAGCATTTT.

This chain uses TRBV4-3 with TRBJ2-1, with D tentatively TRBD2 (7 bases). V was clipped by 1 base and J by 6 bases, with 16 bases between them. Germline V CDR1 and CDR2: LGHNA, YSLEER. The CDR3 covers 16 residues. CDR3 loop: CASSQGPRGASNEQFF. The CDR3 DNA is TGCGCCAGCAGCCAAGGTCCCCGGGGGGCCAGCAATGAGCAGTTCTTC.

In DNA form, the CDR3 reads TGTGCCAGCAGTTTAGGGACAGGGGACACAGATACGCAGTATTTT. Encoded protein: CASSLGTGDTDTQYF. This rearrangement joins TRBV28 to TRBJ2-3, with TRBD1 matching 10 bases. Germline V gene sequence: CDR1 MDHEN, CDR2 SYDVKM. This CDR3 region has 15 residues. V lost 2 bases, J lost 2 bases, and 1 base stayed unmatched.

This sequence joins TRBV6-6 and TRBJ1-1; D is unclear. V was trimmed by 2 bases and J by 6 bases, leaving 16 bases between them. Germline lookup yields CDR1 MNHNY and CDR2 SVGAGI (reference sequence). The CDR3 loop spans 15 amino acids. The CDR3 bases are TGTGCCAGCAGTTACGATCAGGTCTGGAATTCTGAAGCTTTCTTT. It codes for CASSYDQVWNSEAFF.

This sequence joins TRBV19 and TRBJ1-5; 7 bases are shared with TRBD1. J was trimmed by 2 bases and V by 3 bases; bases with no gene match: 10. Germline V gene sequence: CDR1 LNHDA, CDR2 SQIVND (reference sequence). The length of the CDR3 is 17 residues. The DNA for the CDR3 is TGTGCCAGTAGTATTTTGCCAGGGGGAGGACGCAATCAGCCCCAGCATTTT. The encoded protein is CASSILPGGGRNQPQHF.

The J gene is TRBJ2-3, the V gene TRBV9; TRBD1 might be the D (6 bases). Germline V gene sequence: CDR1 SGDLS, CDR2 YYNGEE. V lost 2 bases and J lost 5, with 24 bases in between. This CDR3 region has 18 residues. The CDR3 DNA reads TGTGCCAGCAGCGTCCCCCGGGACACCCTCGATGGCGGAGATACGCAGTATTTT. It yields the protein CASSVPRDTLDGGDTQYF.

The rearrangement uses TRBV10-2 and TRBJ2-3; 8 nucleotides match TRBD2. The CDR3 runs 16 residues. V was clipped by 5 bases and J by 5 bases; unmatched bases: 12. CDR1 and CDR2 (germline): WSHSY, SAAADI. CDR3 sequence (DNA): TGCGCCAGCAGTCCGGGGCGGGGGGCATCGGGAGATACGCAGTATTTT. Translation: CASSPGRGASGDTQYF.

A few counts support this clone. The chain employs TRBV19 and TRBJ1-1; 8 bases align to TRBD1. With 2 bases clipped from V and 2 bases from J, the junction kept 10 bases outside the gene matches. Looked up from germline, CDR1 is LNHDA and CDR2 is SQIVND (reference sequence). The CDR3 runs to 17 residues. The CDR3 nucleotides read TGTGCCAGTAGTATAATTTCGGGGACAGGACCAAACACTGAAGCTTTCTTT. Protein sequence: CASSIISGTGPNTEAFF.

The chain carries TRBV4-3 and TRBJ1-5; D perhaps matches TRBD1 (5 bases). Germline CDR1 is LGHNA and CDR2 is YSLEER. Deletions cut 0 bases from V and 4 bases from J, with 13 bases between. This CDR3 region has 16 residues. CDR3 DNA: TGCGCCAGCAGCCAAGATCACCGGGGGAGGAATCAGCCCCAGCATTTT. Its translation: CASSQDHRGRNQPQHF.

The V and J genes are TRBV25-1 and TRBJ2-1, with D possibly matching TRBD2 (5 bases). The V gene's germline CDR1 is MGHDK and CDR2 SYGVNS. V dropped 8 bases and J dropped 0 bases, with 20 bases sitting between them. This CDR3 has 17 residues. The CDR3 bases are TGTGCCAGCTCCCCTGGGTGGGCCCGGGGCTCCTACAATGAGCAGTTCTTC. Its protein product is CASSPGWARGSYNEQFF. Full variable domain (outside the CDR3, taken from reference TRBV25-1 and TRBJ2-1): EADIYQTPRYLVIGTGKKITLECSQTMGHDKMYWYQQDPGMELHLIHYSYGVNSTEKGDLSSESTVSRIRTEHFPLTLESARPSHTSQYLCASSPGWARGSYNEQFFGPGTRLTVL.

The chain carries TRBV25-1 and TRBJ2-3, with 9 bases that match TRBD2. This CDR3 contains 14 residues. V was pared by 8 bases and J by 9 bases, with 12 bases of the junction left unmatched. Per germline, CDR1 MGHDK and CDR2 SYGVNS. The CDR3 DNA sequence: TGTGCCAGCCGTCGGGCGGGGGGGCCGGAGACGCAGTATTTT. Translated: CASRRAGGPETQYF. The entire variable domain, with the rest obtained from reference TRBV25-1 and TRBJ2-3, is as follows: EADIYQTPRYLVIGTGKKITLECSQTMGHDKMYWYQQDPGMELHLIHYSYGVNSTEKGDLSSESTVSRIRTEHFPLTLESARPSHTSQYLCASRRAGGPETQYFGPGTRLTVL.

A few counts support this clone. This chain connects TRBV4-1 to TRBJ1-5; D gene uncertain. The germline V gene encodes CDR1 MGHRA and CDR2 YSYEKL. There are 16 residues in the CDR3. V was trimmed by 1 base and J by 6 bases, leaving 16 bases between them. In DNA form, the CDR3 reads TGCGCCAGCAGCCAAGTGATGAGAGGGAAGGGTCAGCCCCAGCATTTT. It specifies CASSQVMRGKGQPQHF.

CDR3 nucleotides: TGTGCCAGCAGCCCCGCGGGGGCTTTATCGGATGAGCAGTACTTC. It encodes CASSPAGALSDEQYF. The chain carries TRBV11-2 and TRBJ2-7; perhaps TRBD2 as D (7 bases). The length of the CDR3 is 15 residues. Germline V gives CDR1 SGHAT, CDR2 FQNNGV. V lost 5 bases to trimming and J lost 7 bases, with 21 bases between them.

The chain uses TRBV9 and TRBJ2-2; the match to TRBD2 covers 8 bases. The CDR3 covers 15 residues. The J segment lost 6 bases and the V segment lost 3 bases, leaving 7 bases of the junction unmatched. Germline-derived CDR1 and CDR2 are SGDLS and YYNGEE. The CDR3 sequence is CASSEGGTSSGELFF. CDR3 nucleotide sequence: TGTGCCAGCAGCGAGGGGGGGACTAGTTCCGGGGAGCTGTTTTTT.

The V gene is TRBV18, the J gene TRBJ2-3; 7 bases align to TRBD2. The germline gives CDR1 KGHSH, CDR2 LQKENI. This CDR3 has 15 amino acids. J lost 5 bases, V lost 0 bases, and 5 bases had no gene match. The CDR3 reads CASSPPGGGVDTQYF. DNA for the CDR3: TGTGCCAGCTCACCACCGGGCGGGGGAGTAGATACGCAGTATTTT.

V and J are TRBV9 and TRBJ2-2; 8 bases match TRBD1. This CDR3 has 16 amino acids. V lost 0 bases, J lost 7 bases, and 8 bases stayed unmatched. The germline V gene encodes CDR1 SGDLS and CDR2 YYNGEE. The CDR3 spells CASSVGGQGSGGELFF. The CDR3 DNA sequence: TGTGCCAGCAGCGTAGGAGGACAGGGTTCGGGCGGGGAGCTGTTTTTT.

This clone appeared a few times. The chain combines TRBV5-1 with TRBJ1-3, with 7 bases aligning to TRBD1. Trimming took 8 bases from V and 4 from J; bases not matched to a gene: 6. The CDR3 spans 13 residues. Germline V gives CDR1 SGHRS, CDR2 YFSETQ. The CDR3 loop is CASQTGTGNTIYF. The CDR3 nucleotides read TGCGCCAGTCAGACAGGGACCGGAAACACCATATATTTT.

J is TRBJ2-7 and V is TRBV7-8, with D possibly being TRBD1 (6 bases). The germline gives CDR1 SGHVS, CDR2 FQNEAQ. With 2 bases removed from V and 0 bases from J, the gap between germline ends came to 8 bases. There are 14 residues in the CDR3. The CDR3 sequence is CASSLTGPSYEQYF. CDR3 bases: TGTGCCAGCAGCTTAACAGGGCCCTCCTACGAGCAGTACTTC.

The rearrangement joins TRBV7-2 to TRBJ2-1, with D uncertain. Trimming stripped 5 bases from V and 4 bases from J, with 9 bases between. The CDR3 totals 13 residues. CDR1 and CDR2 (germline): SGHTA, FQGNSA. The CDR3 protein is CASSPRNYNEQFF. CDR3 bases: TGTGCCAGCAGCCCGCGAAATTACAATGAGCAGTTCTTC.

This rearrangement joins TRBV11-1 to TRBJ1-1, with 10 bases identical to TRBD1. Unmatched junction bases numbered 9, after V lost 3 bases and J lost 5 bases. Germline V gene sequence: CDR1 SGHAT, CDR2 FQDESV (reference sequence). There are 16 residues in the CDR3. The CDR3, as DNA: TGTGCCAGCAGCTTCCAATTGGGGACAGGGGAGACTGAAGCTTTCTTT. Its translation is CASSFQLGTGETEAFF.

The gene calls are TRBV19 and TRBJ2-3; 7 bases fit TRBD1. The length of the CDR3 is 15 residues. The ends lost 5 bases at V and 3 bases at J; junction bases unmatched: 8. The germline V gene has CDR1 LNHDA and CDR2 SQIVND (reference sequence). DNA of the CDR3: TGTGCCAGTAGTCCCAGACAGGGTCTAACAGATACGCAGTATTTT. Translated, it gives CASSPRQGLTDTQYF.

This clone was found a few times. This rearrangement joins TRBV19 to TRBJ2-2, with D hard to call. V lost 4 bases and J lost 4, with 7 bases in between. Germline V gene lookup returns CDR1 LNHDA and CDR2 SQIVND (reference sequence). The CDR3 is 13 amino acids. In DNA, the CDR3 is TGTGCCAGTAGTACAACGGGCACCGGGGAGCTGTTTTTT. Translation gives CASSTTGTGELFF. Supplemented by reference TRBV19 and TRBJ2-2, the full variable domain reads DGGITQSPKYLFRKEGQNVTLSCEQNLNHDAMYWYRQDPGQGLRLIYYSQIVNDFQKGDIAEGYSVSREKKESFPLTVTSAQKNPTAFYLCASSTTGTGELFFGEGSRLTVL.